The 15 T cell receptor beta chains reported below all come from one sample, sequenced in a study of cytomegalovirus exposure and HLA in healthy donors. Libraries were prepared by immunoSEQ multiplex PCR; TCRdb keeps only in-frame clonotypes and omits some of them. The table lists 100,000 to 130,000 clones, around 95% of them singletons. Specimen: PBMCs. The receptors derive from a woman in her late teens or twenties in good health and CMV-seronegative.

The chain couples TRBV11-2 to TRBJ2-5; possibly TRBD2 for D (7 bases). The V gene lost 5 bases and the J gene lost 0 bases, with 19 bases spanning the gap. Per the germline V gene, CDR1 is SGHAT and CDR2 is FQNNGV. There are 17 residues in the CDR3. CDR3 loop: CASSPKGGRGNQETQYF. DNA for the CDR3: TGTGCCAGCAGCCCAAAGGGGGGGCGGGGGAACCAAGAGACCCAGTACTTC.

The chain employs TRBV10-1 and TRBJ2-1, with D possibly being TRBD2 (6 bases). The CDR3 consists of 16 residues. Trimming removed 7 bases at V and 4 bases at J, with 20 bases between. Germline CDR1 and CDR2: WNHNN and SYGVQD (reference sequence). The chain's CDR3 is CASTGAGPPLYNEQFF. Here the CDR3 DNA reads TGCGCCAGCACTGGGGCGGGGCCCCCTCTGTACAATGAGCAGTTCTTC.

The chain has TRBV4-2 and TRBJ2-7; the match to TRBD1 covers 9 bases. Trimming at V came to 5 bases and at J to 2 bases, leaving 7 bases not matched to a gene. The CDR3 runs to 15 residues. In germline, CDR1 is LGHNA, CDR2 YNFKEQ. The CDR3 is CASSEPGQGTYEQYF. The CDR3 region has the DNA TGTGCCAGCAGCGAACCAGGACAGGGGACCTACGAGCAGTACTTC.

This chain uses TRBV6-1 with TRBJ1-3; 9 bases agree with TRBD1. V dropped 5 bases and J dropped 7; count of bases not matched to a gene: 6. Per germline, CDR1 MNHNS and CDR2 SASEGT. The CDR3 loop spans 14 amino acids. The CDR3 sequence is CASSTGQGWNTIYF. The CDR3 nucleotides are TGTGCCAGCAGTACGGGACAGGGATGGAACACCATATATTTT.

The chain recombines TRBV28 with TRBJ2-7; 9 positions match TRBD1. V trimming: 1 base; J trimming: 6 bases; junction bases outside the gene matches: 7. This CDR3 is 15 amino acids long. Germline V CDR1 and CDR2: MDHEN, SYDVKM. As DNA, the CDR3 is TGTGCCAGCAGTTTATATGGGACAGGGTCTTCCGAGCAGTACTTC. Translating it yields CASSLYGTGSSEQYF.

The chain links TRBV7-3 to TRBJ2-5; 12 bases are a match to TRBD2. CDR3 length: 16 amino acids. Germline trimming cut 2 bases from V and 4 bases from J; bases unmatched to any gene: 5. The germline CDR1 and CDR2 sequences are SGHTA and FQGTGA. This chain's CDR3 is CASSLGLAGGRETQYF. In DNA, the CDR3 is TGTGCCAGCAGCTTAGGCCTAGCGGGGGGGCGAGAGACCCAGTACTTC.

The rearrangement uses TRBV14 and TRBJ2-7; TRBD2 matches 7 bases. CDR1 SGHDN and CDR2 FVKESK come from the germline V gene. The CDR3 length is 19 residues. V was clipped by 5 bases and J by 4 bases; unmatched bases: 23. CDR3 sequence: CASSLTPRTAGIWLYEQYF. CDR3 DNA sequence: TGTGCCAGCAGCTTAACCCCGCGAACAGCGGGGATTTGGTTGTACGAGCAGTACTTC.

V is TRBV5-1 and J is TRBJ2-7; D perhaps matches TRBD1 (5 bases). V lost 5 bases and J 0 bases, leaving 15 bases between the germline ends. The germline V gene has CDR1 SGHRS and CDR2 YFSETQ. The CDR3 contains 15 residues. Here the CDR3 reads CASRRWTISSYEQYF. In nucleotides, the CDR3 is TGCGCCAGCAGACGATGGACAATCAGCTCCTACGAGCAGTACTTC.

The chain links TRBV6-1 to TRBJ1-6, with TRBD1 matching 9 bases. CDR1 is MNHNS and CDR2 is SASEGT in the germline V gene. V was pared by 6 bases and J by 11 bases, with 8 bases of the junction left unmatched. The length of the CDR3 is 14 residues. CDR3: CASRGGTGSPPLHF. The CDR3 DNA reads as TGTGCCAGCAGGGGGGGGACAGGGTCGCCACCCCTCCACTTT.

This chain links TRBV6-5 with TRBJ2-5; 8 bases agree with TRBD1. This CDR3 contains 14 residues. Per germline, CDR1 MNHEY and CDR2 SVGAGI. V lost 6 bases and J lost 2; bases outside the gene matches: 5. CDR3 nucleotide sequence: TGTGCCAGCAGAAAACAGGGGGTACAAGAGACCCAGTACTTC. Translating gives CASRKQGVQETQYF.

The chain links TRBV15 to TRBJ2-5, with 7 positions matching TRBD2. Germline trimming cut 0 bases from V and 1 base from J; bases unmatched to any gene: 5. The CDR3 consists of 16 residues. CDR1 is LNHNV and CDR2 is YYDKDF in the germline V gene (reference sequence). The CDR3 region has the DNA TGTGCCACCAGCAGAGAGGGGCGGGGGAGCCAAGAGACCCAGTACTTC. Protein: CATSREGRGSQETQYF.

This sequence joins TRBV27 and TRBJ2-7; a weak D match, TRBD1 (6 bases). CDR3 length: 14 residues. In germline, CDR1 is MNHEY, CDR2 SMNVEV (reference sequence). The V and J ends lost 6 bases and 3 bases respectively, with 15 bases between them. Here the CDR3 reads CASRPGQIFYEQYF. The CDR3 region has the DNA TGTGCCAGCAGACCGGGACAAATATTCTACGAGCAGTACTTC.

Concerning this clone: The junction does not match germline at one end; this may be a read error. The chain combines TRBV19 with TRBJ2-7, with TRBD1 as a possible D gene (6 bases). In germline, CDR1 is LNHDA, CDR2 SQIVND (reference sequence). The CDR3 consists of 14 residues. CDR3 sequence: CASSQSGQSYGQYF. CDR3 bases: TGTGCCAGTAGCCAGTCAGGACAGTCCTACGGGCAGTACTTC. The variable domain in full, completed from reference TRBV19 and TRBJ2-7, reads DGGITQSPKYLFRKEGQNVTLSCEQNLNHDAMYWYRQDPGQGLRLIYYSQIVNDFQKGDIAEGYSVSREKKESFPLTVTSAQKNPTAFYLCASSQSGQSYGQYFGPGTRLTVT.

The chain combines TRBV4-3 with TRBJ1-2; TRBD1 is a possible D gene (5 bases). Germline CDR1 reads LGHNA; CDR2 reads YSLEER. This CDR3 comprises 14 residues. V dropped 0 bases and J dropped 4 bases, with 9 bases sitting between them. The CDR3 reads CASSQDSGPYGYTF. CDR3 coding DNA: TGCGCCAGCAGCCAAGATTCAGGGCCCTATGGCTACACCTTC.

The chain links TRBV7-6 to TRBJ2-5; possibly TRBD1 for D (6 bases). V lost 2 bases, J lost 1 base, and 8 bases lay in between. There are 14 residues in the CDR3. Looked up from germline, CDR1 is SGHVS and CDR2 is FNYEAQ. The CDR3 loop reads CASSLQGIQETQYF. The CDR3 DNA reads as TGTGCCAGCAGCTTACAGGGGATCCAAGAGACCCAGTACTTC.